The clone carrying this T cell receptor (beta chain) was seen at least ten times. Its antigen is unidentified. Using RNA template, CDR3s of TCR alpha and beta were amplified with iRepertoire arm-PCR. TCRdb redid the calling of the multiplex PCR reads with MiXCR, one entry per CDR3 protein. This table has around 100,000 distinct CDR3 sequences, 25% to 35% appearing once. The sample originates from a study of glioma-infiltrating T cells. Study-level points and caveats: Gliomas, especially low-grade, showed above-expected tissue-blood divergence; non-neoplastic patients showed below.

CDR1 and CDR2 (germline): MNHNS, SASEGT. V lost 7 bases to trimming and J lost 1 base; unmatched junction nucleotides: 3. The length of the CDR3 is 13 residues. V and J are TRBV6-1 and TRBJ2-5; 7 positions agree with TRBD2. The receptor's source is a human donor with low-grade glioma or glioblastoma, undergoing nonglioma brain surgery, or in good health (not recorded which). The sample consisted of glioma tissue, nonneoplastic brain tissue, or PBMCs (not recorded which). CDR3 DNA: TGTGCCAGCACCCGGGGGGTCCAAGAGACCCAGTACTTC. Encoded protein: CASTRGVQETQYF.